This T cell receptor (beta chain) was captured in a study of blood T cell repertoires in COVID-19. Study background: Acute and convalescent COVID-19 samples came from the United States, Italy and Spain. Nucleic acid was either cDNA or gDNA, and it came from T cells, B-cell-depleted T cells, or PBMCs.

Sequencing was performed with immunoSEQ multiplex PCR; in TCRdb, only in-frame clones are kept and a portion is missing. The sample lists fewer than 300,000 clones; 70% to 90% were seen once. The receptor's source is a man between 18 and 29 years old with active or convalescent COVID-19. Sequencing was performed on peripheral blood.

The CDR3 bases are TGCGCCAGCAGCTTGGATGGGGGCGGTTTCGAGCAGTACTTC. Translation gives CASSLDGGGFEQYF. The rearrangement links TRBV5-1 to TRBJ2-7, with D possibly matching TRBD1 (6 bases). This CDR3 spans 14 amino acids. Deletions cut 0 bases from V and 6 bases from J, with 13 bases between. Germline V CDR1 and CDR2: SGHRS, YFSETQ.